This entry lists 3 T cell receptor beta chains sequenced from one sample in a study of beta chain features in type 1 diabetes. Study results and caveats: Type 1 diabetes patients had TCRB CDR3s that were shorter (moderately but significantly so) in all four CD4+ subsets.

Every isolated RNA sample was fully reverse transcribed, so sequencing captured expressed TCRB transcripts. Using immunoSEQ multiplex PCR, the repertoire was profiled, and TCRdb retains in-frame clones only, with some absent. The sample carries a few hundred thousand clones, roughly a quarter recorded once. Their cognate antigens are unknown. Sequencing was done on a sample of naive CD4+ T cells from blood. The source is a young woman with type 1 diabetes.

This chain links TRBV30 with TRBJ1-2; the match to TRBD1 covers 10 bases. The CDR3 loop spans 12 amino acids. The germline CDR1 and CDR2 sequences are GTSNPN and SVGIG (reference sequence). In nucleotides, the CDR3 is TGTGCTAAGGACAGGGGGGTCTATGGCTACACCTTC. Translation: CAKDRGVYGYTF.

This chain connects TRBV9 to TRBJ2-1, with TRBD1 identical over 8 bases. CDR1 SGDLS and CDR2 YYNGEE come from the germline V gene. This CDR3 contains 15 residues. J gave up 4 bases and V 4 bases, and 7 bases lay outside the gene matches. The CDR3 DNA sequence: TGTGCCAGCAGCCAAGGACAGGGTTCGTACAATGAGCAGTTCTTC. Translation gives CASSQGQGSYNEQFF.

About this clone: The sample has other DNA sequences that encode this CDR3 too. The chain is built from TRBV29-1 and TRBJ2-2; TRBD1 matches at 8 bases. The CDR3 length is 14 residues. Germline CDR1 is SQVTM and CDR2 is ANQGSEA. The trim removed 4 bases at V and 1 base at J, leaving 2 bases unmatched. CDR3: CSVVGQVNTGELFF. The CDR3 DNA reads TGCAGCGTTGTGGGACAGGTGAACACCGGGGAGCTGTTTTTT.